Listed below are T cell receptor beta chains from one sample, sequenced in a study of vaccination and CD4 T cells after COVID-19. In TCRdb, the PCR reads were re-called with MiXCR into one record per CDR3 protein. The repertoire holds about 14,000 distinct CDR3 sequences, with less than 65% as singletons. Their recognized antigens are unknown. Sequencing used CD4+ T cells from blood, cultured in vitro, obtained before SARS-CoV-2 vaccination. The receptors stem from a human donor who had recovered from COVID-19. Both conserved end residues are part of each CDR3. A D gene is named only where the DNA matches it firmly. Size values are once, few and many counts, or a class for expanded clones, and some rows have none.

j_call v_call d_call clone_size cdr3_aa cdr3_nt
TRBJ1-1 TRBV19 . . CASSIATNTEAFF TGTGCCAGTAGTATAGCCACGAACACTGAAGCTTTCTTT
TRBJ1-5 TRBV20-1 . . CSAPRGAGRGQPQHF TGCAGTGCTCCACGAGGGGCAGGGAGAGGGCAGCCCCAGCATTTT
TRBJ1-2 TRBV28 . . CASSPPRGGVGTNYGYTF TGTGCCAGCAGTCCCCCTAGGGGGGGAGTCGGGACTAACTATGGCTACACCTTC
TRBJ2-3 TRBV20-1 . . CSASDTEMADTQYF TGCAGTGCTTCGGACACTGAAATGGCAGATACGCAGTATTTT
TRBJ1-6 TRBV20-1 . . CSTIPAGRNSPLHF TGCAGTACTATCCCTGCAGGGCGAAATTCACCCCTCCACTTT
TRBJ2-5 TRBV29-1 . . CSVAEKGTQYF TGCAGCGTTGCTGAGAAGGGGACCCAGTACTTC
TRBJ2-5 TRBV7-3 . few CASSLLPQETQYF TGTGCCAGCAGCTTATTGCCCCAAGAGACCCAGTACTTC
TRBJ1-2 TRBV28 . few CASSLGGSGYTF TGTGCCAGCAGTTTGGGGGGGAGTGGCTACACCTTC
TRBJ1-2 TRBV18 . . CASSPEPYGYTF TGTGCCAGCTCACCGGAGCCCTATGGCTACACCTTC
TRBJ2-5 TRBV20-1 TRBD2 . CSARDDPSGIYQETQYF TGCAGTGCTAGAGATGACCCTAGCGGGATATACCAAGAGACCCAGTACTTC
TRBJ1-6 TRBV20-1 . few CSARWVSSYNSPLHF TGCAGTGCTAGATGGGTGAGCTCCTATAATTCACCCCTCCACTTT
TRBJ2-1 TRBV20-1 TRBD2 few CSASPPPGTSGNSYNEQFF TGCAGTGCTAGCCCTCCCCCCGGGACTAGCGGGAATTCCTACAATGAGCAGTTCTTC
TRBJ1-5 TRBV2 . few CASSGGGAQPQHF TGTGCCAGCAGTGGAGGAGGGGCGCAGCCCCAGCATTTT
TRBJ2-3 TRBV5-4 TRBD1 . CASSLGQGEIDTQYF TGTGCCAGCAGCTTAGGACAGGGGGAGATAGATACGCAGTATTTT
TRBJ2-3 TRBV20-1 TRBD1 few CSARDSGTGQDTQYF TGCAGTGCTAGAGATTCGGGGACAGGGCAAGATACGCAGTATTTT
TRBJ2-3 TRBV10-3 TRBD1 . CAISKDRAGTDTQYF TGTGCCATCAGTAAGGACAGGGCCGGCACAGATACGCAGTATTTT
TRBJ2-3 TRBV10-1 TRBD2 . CASSPGLGLSDTQYF TGCGCCAGCAGTCCCGGACTAGGGCTCTCAGATACGCAGTATTTT
TRBJ2-3 TRBV28 TRBD1 . CASSPQQTGGTDTQYF TGTGCCAGCAGCCCTCAACAGACAGGGGGCACAGATACGCAGTATTTT
TRBJ2-5 TRBV7-2 TRBD2 . CASSLREVAAHETQYF TGTGCCAGCAGCCTGCGGGAGGTAGCGGCCCACGAGACCCAGTACTTC
TRBJ1-2 TRBV19 TRBD1 . CASSIGGQGAYGYTF TGTGCCAGTAGTATTGGTGGACAGGGGGCCTATGGCTACACCTTC
TRBJ2-5 TRBV20-1 TRBD1 few CSASGQGQETQYF TGCAGTGCTTCCGGACAGGGCCAAGAGACCCAGTACTTC
TRBJ2-1 TRBV6-5 . once CASSSGRLENEQFF TGTGCCAGCAGTTCGGGACGGCTAGAGAATGAGCAGTTCTTC
TRBJ2-5 TRBV7-9 . . CASSLGPTGLQETQYF TGTGCCAGCAGCTTGGGGCCAACAGGTCTCCAAGAGACCCAGTACTTC